This TCR beta chain was identified in a study of OX40 agonist ivuxolimab in advanced cancers. Sequenced by immunoSEQ multiplex PCR; TCRdb stores in-frame clones only, minus some. Here the sample spans about 60,000 clones, roughly 93% being singletons. This CDR3 has 15 amino acids. V was clipped by 3 bases and J by 0 bases, with 11 bases between them. From germline, CDR1 is LNHDA and CDR2 SQIVND (reference sequence). The chain is built from TRBV19 and TRBJ1-1; TRBD1 might be the D (5 bases). The sample consisted of CD4+ or CD8+ T cells sorted from blood, taken in a trial of the OX40 agonist ivuxolimab. The source is an adult with an advanced solid tumor such as melanoma, head and neck, liver or kidney cancer. The CDR3 DNA reads as TGTGCCAGTAGTATTACGAAGGGGTTGAACACTGAAGCTTTCTTT. Translation: CASSITKGLNTEAFF.